This T cell receptor (beta chain) was recovered during a study of OX40 agonist ivuxolimab in advanced cancers. The CDR3 is 13 amino acids. With 4 bases clipped from V and 7 bases from J, the junction kept 4 bases outside the gene matches. Per the germline V gene, CDR1 is MGHDK and CDR2 is SYGVNS. Repertoires were generated with immunoSEQ multiplex PCR, while TCRdb's copy carries only in-frame clones and drops some. The table has fewer than 45,000 clones, over 60% seen once. This receptor was taken from an adult with an advanced solid tumor such as melanoma, head and neck, liver or kidney cancer. The chain recombines TRBV25-1 with TRBJ2-1, with 7 bases identical to TRBD2. This sample comprised CD4+ or CD8+ T cells sorted from blood, obtained in a trial of the OX40 agonist ivuxolimab. CDR3 sequence reads: CASSAWGGNEQFF. CDR3 bases: TGTGCCAGCAGTGCTTGGGGAGGGAATGAGCAGTTCTTC.